What follows are 10 T cell receptor beta chains derived from one specimen sequenced in a study of blood T cell repertoires in COVID-19. Method: immunoSEQ multiplex PCR; TCRdb's copy keeps in-frame clones and lacks some. The sample shows roughly 140,000 clones, more than 75% of them seen only once. Sequenced material: peripheral blood. The receptors were sampled from a man aged 60 to 75 with acute or convalescent COVID-19.

Written as DNA, the CDR3 is TGTGCTAGTGGTTCCACGAGACAGGGTCGGCAGCCCCAGCATTTT. It codes for CASGSTRQGRQPQHF. The chain has TRBV12-5 and TRBJ1-5; 7 bases agree with TRBD1. J was trimmed by 7 bases and V by 4 bases; bases with no gene match: 10. The CDR3 runs 15 residues. Germline-derived CDR1 and CDR2 are LGHNT and FRNRAP.

This sequence joins TRBV6-5 and TRBJ1-1; no reliable D call. This CDR3 is 16 amino acids long. The germline CDR1 and CDR2 sequences are MNHEY and SVGAGI. Trimming shortened V by 0 bases and J by 5 bases, and 16 bases separated the two germline ends. The CDR3 DNA reads TGTGCCAGCAGTTACTCGGGGTTGGGAGGGCGGACTGAAGCTTTCTTT. Residues: CASSYSGLGGRTEAFF.

This chain connects TRBV11-2 to TRBJ1-2; tentative D call: TRBD1 (5 bases). Germline V gene data show CDR1 as SGHAT and CDR2 as FQNNGV. The CDR3 contains 14 residues. V was cut by 3 bases and J by 7 bases, with 15 bases left in between. The CDR3 DNA reads TGTGCCAGCAGCTTCCAGCGGGGGAAGCGTGGCTACACCTTC. It specifies CASSFQRGKRGYTF.

A single count supports this clone. The rearrangement joins TRBV3-1 (or the pseudogene TRBV3-2) to TRBJ2-3, with D possibly TRBD2 on 6 matching bases. The length of the CDR3 is 14 residues. The ends were cut back, 3 bases at V and 6 bases at J, with 13 bases in the middle. In germline, CDR1 is LGHDT, CDR2 YNNKEL (reference sequence). The chain's CDR3 is CASSQGLSYDTQYF. The CDR3 DNA reads TGTGCCAGCAGCCAGGGACTGAGCTACGATACGCAGTATTTT.

This clone appeared once. The rearrangement uses TRBV5-1 and TRBJ2-3; 7 bases fit TRBD1. V shed 4 bases, J shed 3 bases, and the junction held 2 bases outside the gene matches. The CDR3 covers 13 residues. Germline V CDR1 and CDR2: SGHRS, YFSETQ. CDR3 bases: TGCGCCAGCAGCGACAGGGTAACAGATACGCAGTATTTT. Protein: CASSDRVTDTQYF.

The rearrangement joins TRBV13 to TRBJ1-6; D unresolved. The V gene lost 5 bases and the J gene lost 10 bases, with 9 bases spanning the gap. This CDR3 region has 12 residues. From germline, CDR1 is PRHDT and CDR2 FYEKMQ (reference sequence). The CDR3 DNA sequence: TGTGCCAGCAGCCAGCGGGCCTCACCCCTCCACTTT. It translates to CASSQRASPLHF.

The chain couples TRBV24-1 to TRBJ2-3; no reliable D call. The CDR3 is 15 residues long. Germline assignment: CDR1 KGHDR and CDR2 SFDVKD. V lost 5 bases and J lost 2, with 13 bases in between. The CDR3 DNA reads as TGTGCCACCAGTGGGTCGGGTTCTTACACAGATACGCAGTATTTT. Translated, it gives CATSGSGSYTDTQYF.

The chain uses TRBV19 and TRBJ1-5; 7 nucleotides line up with TRBD1. CDR1 and CDR2 (germline): LNHDA, SQIVND (reference sequence). CDR3 size: 15 residues. V gave up 3 bases and J gave up 7 bases; unmatched junction bases: 9. CDR3 in amino acids: CASSMRGRNRQPQHF. CDR3 bases: TGTGCCAGTAGTATGAGGGGGCGCAACCGGCAGCCCCAGCATTTT. Full variable domain (remainder filled in from reference TRBV19 and TRBJ1-5): DGGITQSPKYLFRKEGQNVTLSCEQNLNHDAMYWYRQDPGQGLRLIYYSQIVNDFQKGDIAEGYSVSREKKESFPLTVTSAQKNPTAFYLCASSMRGRNRQPQHFGDGTRLSIL.

The chain links TRBV11-3 to TRBJ2-2, with TRBD1 matching over 8 bases. The CDR3 consists of 17 residues. Germline V lookup: CDR1 SGHNT, CDR2 YENEEA. V dropped 2 bases and J dropped 2; count of bases not matched to a gene: 7. In nucleotides, the CDR3 is TGTGCCAGCAGCTTACAAGGACAGGGAGTAAACACCGGGGAGCTGTTTTTT. Translating gives CASSLQGQGVNTGELFF.

This chain links TRBV4-1 with TRBJ2-1, with 10 bases matching TRBD2. This CDR3 contains 15 residues. Germline assignment: CDR1 MGHRA and CDR2 YSYEKL. V shed 9 bases and J 4 bases; nucleotides not matched to a gene: 9. The CDR3 loop is CARSSGRARYNEQFF. In nucleotides, the CDR3 is TGCGCCAGGTCGAGCGGGAGGGCCCGATACAATGAGCAGTTCTTC.